A single sample is the source of the 9 T cell receptor beta chains below, sequenced in a study of vaccination and CD4 T cells after COVID-19. The assay that was used to sequence DNA from cultured CD4+ T cells was the Oncomine TCR Beta short-read assay. TCRdb re-analysed the PCR reads in MiXCR, keeping a single row per CDR3 protein. This table has about 8,800 distinct CDR3 sequences, roughly three fifths appearing once. The treatment here: roughly 10-day PBMC culture with coronavirus spike peptide pools or control peptides (ViraFEST assay). Their antigens remain unidentified. Specimen: cultured CD4+ T cells from blood, collected after SARS-CoV-2 vaccination. The receptors shown here come from a human donor with COVID-19.

This sequence joins TRBV19 and TRBJ1-2; TRBD1 might be the D (5 bases). The CDR3 totals 16 residues. V gave up 1 base and J gave up 4 bases, with 16 bases separating them. Germline V gene lookup returns CDR1 LNHDA and CDR2 SQIVND (reference sequence). CDR3 DNA: TGTGCCAGTAGTATAGGTCAGGGTCGCCTTTTCTATGGCTACACCTTC. It is translated as CASSIGQGRLFYGYTF.

The chain couples TRBV28 to TRBJ1-5, with D uncertain. V lost 5 bases and J lost 2, with 7 bases in between. CDR3 length equals 13 residues. CDR1 and CDR2 from the germline V gene are MDHEN and SYDVKM. CDR3 nucleotide sequence: TGTGCCAGCAGTACATGGGGCAATCAGCCCCAGCATTTT. This translates into CASSTWGNQPQHF. Based on the CDR3 plus reference TRBV28 and TRBJ1-5, the full variable domain is DVKVTQSSRYLVKRTGEKVFLECVQDMDHENMFWYRQDPGLGLRLIYFSYDVKMKEKGDIPEGYSVSREKKERFSLILESASTNQTSMYLCASSTWGNQPQHFGDGTRLSIL.

This clonotype has only a few counts. The genes are TRBV20-1 and TRBJ1-2; D is unresolved. The CDR3 covers 12 residues. V shed 4 bases and J shed 7 bases, with 13 bases lying between them. Per germline, CDR1 DFQATT and CDR2 SNEGSKA (reference sequence). Here the CDR3 DNA reads TGCAGTGCTACGGAGGCCTTGGGTGGCTACACCTTC. This gives the protein CSATEALGGYTF.

This clonotype was picked up a small number of times. J is TRBJ1-5 and V is TRBV7-2, with D possibly TRBD1 on 5 matching bases. Germline V lookup: CDR1 SGHTA, CDR2 FQGNSA. The CDR3 consists of 17 residues. V shed 5 bases and J shed 5 bases, with 22 bases lying between them. The CDR3 bases are TGTGCCAGCAGCAGAGGCGGGGTTGGGGGAACATATCAGCCCCAGCATTTT. It codes for CASSRGGVGGTYQPQHF.

The chain employs TRBV4-3 and TRBJ2-2; no clear D. The CDR3 has 13 residues. Germline-derived CDR1 and CDR2 are LGHNA and YSLEER. V was pared by 0 bases and J by 3 bases, with 2 bases between. The CDR3 reads CASSQEDTGELFF. In DNA form, the CDR3 reads TGCGCCAGCAGCCAAGAAGACACCGGGGAGCTGTTTTTT.

The chain combines TRBV2 with TRBJ2-5; D remains ambiguous. The CDR3 runs to 10 residues. From germline, CDR1 is SNHLY and CDR2 FYNNEI. Trimming took off 5 bases at V and 6 bases at J, with 4 bases between the two ends. CDR3: CASSTKTQYF. The CDR3 bases are TGTGCCAGCAGTACAAAGACCCAGTACTTC. Drawing the rest from reference TRBV2 and TRBJ2-5, the complete variable domain is EPEVTQTPSHQVTQMGQEVILRCVPISNHLYFYWYRQILGQKVEFLVSFYNNEISEKSEIFDDQFSVERPDGSNFTLKIRSTKLEDSAMYFCASSTKTQYFGPGTRLLVL.

This clonotype was detected once. This chain links TRBV19 with TRBJ1-2; 7 bases align to TRBD1. CDR3 length: 14 residues. The J segment lost 2 bases and the V segment lost 4 bases, leaving 4 bases of the junction unmatched. Germline V CDR1 and CDR2: LNHDA, SQIVND (reference sequence). The CDR3 DNA reads TGTGCCAGTAGTACAGGGACAGCCAACTATGGCTACACCTTC. Amino acids: CASSTGTANYGYTF.

The V call is TRBV6-1, the J call TRBJ1-4; D perhaps matches TRBD1 (6 bases). The CDR3 is 14 amino acids. V lost 6 bases and J 6 bases, leaving 14 bases between the germline ends. Germline loops: CDR1 MNHNS, CDR2 SASEGT. The CDR3 DNA reads TGTGCCAGCAGAGCACAGGGAGGACATGAAAAACTGTTTTTT. Its translation: CASRAQGGHEKLFF.

The rearrangement joins TRBV2 to TRBJ1-6, with D tentatively TRBD1 (5 bases). The CDR3 spans 15 residues. Germline CDR1 is SNHLY and CDR2 is FYNNEI. Trimming took 7 bases from V and 0 from J, leaving 10 bases between them. The CDR3, as DNA: TGTGCCAGCATGGGGGTAAACTCCTATAATTCACCCCTCCACTTT. This codes for CASMGVNSYNSPLHF.